The 3 T cell receptor beta chains below all came from one sample that was sequenced in a study of beta chain features in type 1 diabetes. Investigators reverse transcribed all isolated RNA, so they sequenced expressed TCRB transcripts. Sequencing was performed with immunoSEQ multiplex PCR; in TCRdb, only in-frame clones are kept and a portion is missing. Of hundreds of thousands of clones in the sample, about a sixth were seen once. The source material was naive CD4+ T cells from blood. The receptors here all came from a man aged 18-30 years in good health.

The sample holds a few counts of this clone. V usage is TRBV19 and J usage is TRBJ2-1; 8 bases are shared with TRBD2. Germline V lookup: CDR1 LNHDA, CDR2 SQIVND (reference sequence). The V segment lost 2 bases and the J segment 4 bases; nucleotides outside the gene matches: 4. The length of the CDR3 is 15 residues. CDR3 loop: CASSIQAGVYNEQFF. Written as DNA, the CDR3 is TGTGCCAGTAGTATACAAGCGGGGGTTTACAATGAGCAGTTCTTC.

This clone was picked up a small number of times. This chain joins TRBV18 and TRBJ2-7; the D gene could be TRBD1 or TRBD2 (5 bases each). The CDR3 sequence is 13 residues long. V lost 6 bases and J lost 3, with 12 bases in between. From germline, CDR1 is KGHSH and CDR2 LQKENI. In nucleotides, the CDR3 is TGTGCCAGCTCCACGGGGCAAATCTACGAGCAGTACTTC. This gives the protein CASSTGQIYEQYF. Combining the CDR3 with reference TRBV18 and TRBJ2-7 gives the whole variable domain NAGVMQNPRHLVRRRGQEARLRCSPMKGHSHVYWYRQLPEEGLKFMVYLQKENIIDESGMPKERFSAEFPKEGPSILRIQQVVRGDSAAYFCASSTGQIYEQYFGPGTRLTVT.

This clone was seen a handful of times. The J gene is TRBJ2-3, the V gene TRBV2, with a possible D match to TRBD2 (5 bases). V was trimmed by 5 bases and J by 2 bases, leaving 14 bases between them. Germline V gene data show CDR1 as SNHLY and CDR2 as FYNNEI. The CDR3 covers 15 residues. CDR3 nucleotides: TGTGCCAGCAGTTCCCGAGAGGGAACCACAGATACGCAGTATTTT. It translates to CASSSREGTTDTQYF.